One T cell receptor (beta chain) is described in this entry. This table comes from immunoSEQ multiplex PCR, and its TCRdb copy is limited to in-frame clones, with some not included. The sample lists about 170,000 clones; 84% were seen once. This entry comes from a study of blood T cell repertoires in COVID-19. Study details: The United States, Italy and Spain were the sources of the acute and convalescent COVID-19 samples.

V was clipped by 2 bases and J by 4 bases, with 8 bases between them. This CDR3 is built from 13 residues. Germline V gene data show CDR1 as SNHLY and CDR2 as FYNNEI. The sequence was obtained from a woman aged 70-85 years with COVID-19, enrolled during active disease. Sequenced input: peripheral blood. The chain carries TRBV2 and TRBJ1-2; the D gene is possibly TRBD1 (6 bases). The CDR3 sequence: CASSETQGYGYTF. The CDR3 nucleotides are TGTGCCAGCAGTGAAACACAGGGCTATGGCTACACCTTC.